The 15 T cell receptor beta chains below come from one sample, sequenced in a study of T cell repertoires in cytomegalovirus infection. Antigens for these TCRs are unknown. TCRdb redid the calling of the reads with MiXCR, one entry per CDR3 protein. There are about 570,000 distinct CDR3 sequences in the sample; approximately 40% occur only once, and over 45% lies in the top ten. Specimen: cultured PBMCs, collected from culture after CMV antigen stimulation. These TCRs come from a human donor in good health (CMV status not recorded). Some clones in this sample may be carry-over from other donors' samples.

The genes are TRBV7-2 and TRBJ2-5; 8 bases match TRBD2. Germline assignment: CDR1 SGHTA and CDR2 FQGNSA. V lost 5 bases, J lost 5 bases, and 13 bases stayed unmatched. CDR3 length equals 16 residues. The CDR3 DNA is TGTGCCAGCAGCCCGCAACGAGCGGGAGTCGGGGAGACCCAGTACTTC. This gives the protein CASSPQRAGVGETQYF.

The V gene is TRBV11-2, the J gene TRBJ2-3; D is unclear. The CDR3 has 15 residues. The germline V and J ends were trimmed by 3 bases and 2 bases, with 12 bases remaining between them. CDR1 is SGHAT, CDR2 FQNNGV, per germline. The CDR3 DNA follows: TGTGCCAGCAGCTTCGGCATCGACAACACAGATACGCAGTATTTT. Its protein is CASSFGIDNTDTQYF.

The sample holds a few counts of this clonotype. V usage is TRBV6-8 and J usage is TRBJ2-1; a possible D gene is TRBD2 (6 bases). The CDR3 covers 14 residues. Germline CDR1 reads MNHGY; CDR2 reads SAAAGT. Trimming took off 6 bases at V and 10 bases at J, with 19 bases between the two ends. CDR3 DNA: TGTGCCAGCAGCGGCGGAAGATTTGGAGGGGAGCAGTTCTTC. Its protein is CASSGGRFGGEQFF.

In the case of this clonotype: One end of the junction varies from germline; a read error may be responsible. The chain has TRBV7-6 and TRBJ2-6; D remains unclear. The germline V gene encodes CDR1 SGHVS and CDR2 FNYEAQ. The CDR3 is 14 amino acids. The chain's CDR3 is CASSLNRLTNVLTF. The CDR3 DNA reads TGTGCTAGCAGCTTAAATAGATTGACCAACGTCCTGACTTTC.

This chain links TRBV4-1 with TRBJ2-2; tentative D call: TRBD2 (5 bases). There are 16 residues in the CDR3. Germline CDR1 reads MGHRA; CDR2 reads YSYEKL. Between the trimmed V and J ends, which lost 4 bases and 4 bases, there was a span of 16 bases. CDR3 amino acids: CASSLRGWGSTGELFF. The CDR3, as DNA: TGCGCCAGCAGCCTCCGAGGGTGGGGTTCCACCGGGGAGCTGTTTTTT.

This clonotype was seen only once. V gene TRBV4-1 combines with J gene TRBJ2-1; a possible D gene is TRBD2 (6 bases). V lost 1 base to trimming and J lost 9 bases, with 7 bases between them. Per germline, CDR1 MGHRA and CDR2 YSYEKL. The length of the CDR3 is 12 residues. CDR3 DNA: TGCGCCAGCAGCCAAGTGGGGGGTGAGCAGTTCTTC. Protein sequence: CASSQVGGEQFF.

V gene TRBV4-1 combines with J gene TRBJ1-1, with D hard to call. Germline loops: CDR1 MGHRA, CDR2 YSYEKL. The CDR3 sequence is 15 residues long. V dropped 4 bases and J dropped 1 base, with 13 bases sitting between them. The CDR3 protein is CASSPQITANTEAFF. DNA for the CDR3: TGCGCCAGCAGCCCCCAAATAACAGCGAACACTGAAGCTTTCTTT.

This chain connects TRBV7-8 to TRBJ1-2; a weak D match, TRBD1 (6 bases). The CDR3 is made up of 16 amino acids. Germline CDR1 and CDR2: SGHVS and FQNEAQ. V lost 1 base and J 0 bases, leaving 12 bases between the germline ends. CDR3 sequence (DNA): TGTGCCAGCAGCTTAGGTGTTAGGACAGCTAACTATGGCTACACCTTC. It encodes CASSLGVRTANYGYTF.

The V and J genes are TRBV2 and TRBJ1-6; D gene uncertain. Between the trimmed V and J ends, which lost 6 bases and 10 bases, there was a span of 19 bases. This CDR3 has 15 amino acids. Germline values: CDR1 SNHLY, CDR2 FYNNEI. The CDR3 bases are TGTGCCAGCAGCCCCACCGGGCGGATGGGATCACCCCTCCACTTT. As protein: CASSPTGRMGSPLHF.

This chain links TRBV28 with TRBJ2-2; 8 nucleotides match TRBD1. The CDR3 loop spans 16 amino acids. The ends lost 6 bases at V and 4 bases at J; junction bases unmatched: 10. Looked up from germline, CDR1 is MDHEN and CDR2 is SYDVKM. CDR3 region: CASRAGGQGTTGELFF. CDR3 sequence (DNA): TGTGCCAGCAGGGCCGGCGGACAGGGAACCACCGGGGAGCTGTTTTTT.

The gene calls are TRBV24-1 and TRBJ2-3; no reliable D call. The CDR3 runs to 14 residues. CDR1 is KGHDR, CDR2 SFDVKD, per germline. V lost 2 bases and J lost 7, with 12 bases in between. CDR3: CATSDSARDYTQYF. CDR3 sequence (DNA): TGTGCCACCAGTGATTCAGCCAGAGACTATACGCAGTATTTT.

This clonotype was seen only a few times. The chain couples TRBV4-1 to TRBJ1-2; D may be TRBD1 (6 bases). Germline values: CDR1 MGHRA, CDR2 YSYEKL. The CDR3 consists of 14 residues. V was shortened by 2 bases and J by 6 bases, with 13 bases between the two germline ends. This CDR3 reads CASSQPQGGDGYTF. CDR3 coding DNA: TGCGCCAGCAGCCAACCACAGGGAGGGGATGGCTACACCTTC.

This chain links TRBV7-2 with TRBJ2-3; perhaps TRBD2 as D (5 bases). Trimming removed 5 bases from V and 4 bases from J, with 10 bases in between. There are 13 residues in the CDR3. Looked up from germline, CDR1 is SGHTA and CDR2 is FQGNSA. CDR3 region: CASSGGLADTQYF. The CDR3 nucleotides read TGTGCCAGCAGCGGCGGACTGGCAGATACGCAGTATTTT.

The V call is TRBV30, the J call TRBJ2-4; D call uncertain. The CDR3 sequence is 13 residues long. Trimming cost V 4 bases and J 0 bases, with 7 bases left between them. Germline V gives CDR1 GTSNPN, CDR2 SVGIG (reference sequence). This CDR3 reads CAWTDLAKNIQYF. Written as DNA, the CDR3 is TGTGCCTGGACCGACTTAGCCAAAAACATTCAGTACTTC.

This clonotype occurred a few times. The chain combines TRBV12-3 or TRBV12-4 with TRBJ1-4; D unresolved. The CDR3 loop spans 11 amino acids. Trimming removed 5 bases from V and 4 bases from J, with 2 bases in between. CDR3 sequence (DNA): TGTGCCAGCAGTATTAATGAAAAACTGTTTTTT. Its translation is CASSINEKLFF.